Listed here are 20 T cell receptor beta chains from one sample, sequenced in a study of shared clonotypes between healthy human individuals. Assay used: immunoSEQ multiplex PCR; TCRdb lists only in-frame clones, some missing. The repertoire includes around 720,000 clones, around 73% of them detected once, and 1.5% to 2% sits in the top ten. The specimen sequenced was memory CD4+ T cells sorted from blood. Regarding subset: CD45RA-negative fraction. These receptors came from a woman aged 30 to 39 in good health.

The chain links TRBV30 to TRBJ1-5, with TRBD1 identical over 11 bases. The V gene end was trimmed by 5 bases and the J gene end by 7 bases; junction bases not matched to a gene: 7. The CDR3 runs 14 residues. CDR1 and CDR2 from the germline V gene are GTSNPN and SVGIG (reference sequence). The chain's CDR3 is CAWSGQGVWQPQHF. The CDR3 DNA reads TGTGCCTGGTCGGGACAGGGGGTATGGCAGCCCCAGCATTTT.

This chain links TRBV2 with TRBJ1-5, with 8 bases identical to TRBD1. Germline CDR1 and CDR2: SNHLY and FYNNEI. The V segment lost 4 bases and the J segment 9 bases; nucleotides outside the gene matches: 5. This CDR3 is built from 13 residues. The CDR3 is CASSATGEGPQHF. CDR3 nucleotides: TGTGCCAGCAGTGCGACAGGGGAAGGGCCCCAGCATTTT.

This rearrangement joins TRBV29-1 to TRBJ2-7; D gene unclear. Germline lookup yields CDR1 SQVTM and CDR2 ANQGSEA. This CDR3 region has 12 residues. V was shortened by 6 bases and J by 3 bases, with 12 bases between the two germline ends. The CDR3 loop is CSVVSLFYEQYF. CDR3 DNA: TGCAGCGTCGTATCTCTATTCTACGAGCAGTACTTC.

This rearrangement joins TRBV6-5 to TRBJ2-7, with 7 bases aligning to TRBD1. This CDR3 contains 13 residues. The V segment lost 6 bases and the J segment 4 bases; nucleotides outside the gene matches: 6. CDR1 and CDR2 (germline): MNHEY, SVGAGI. The CDR3 DNA is TGTGCCAGCAGACGGGGACAGCTGTACGAGCAGTACTTC. Protein product: CASRRGQLYEQYF.

The J gene is TRBJ1-1, the V gene TRBV5-1; D may be TRBD1 (6 bases). V lost 6 bases and J 4 bases, leaving 13 bases between the germline ends. This CDR3 has 13 amino acids. CDR1 is SGHRS, CDR2 YFSETQ, per germline. The CDR3 sequence: CASKTGPSTEAFF. Written as DNA, the CDR3 is TGCGCCAGCAAGACAGGCCCTAGCACTGAAGCTTTCTTT.

The rearrangement uses TRBV30 and TRBJ1-5; D may be TRBD1 (5 bases). Trimming pared 0 bases from V and 4 bases from J, leaving 13 bases between. Germline V CDR1 and CDR2: GTSNPN, SVGIG (reference sequence). The CDR3 contains 15 residues. CDR3 bases: TGTGCCTGGAGTGTAGGGGCTTTACTTAATCAGCCCCAGCATTTT. It yields the protein CAWSVGALLNQPQHF.

The rearrangement uses TRBV6-1 and TRBJ2-3, with TRBD2 matching 7 bases. Germline lookup yields CDR1 MNHNS and CDR2 SASEGT. Losses at the gene ends were 3 bases for V and 3 bases for J; bases not matched to a gene: 3. The length of the CDR3 is 14 residues. The CDR3: CASSDGGSTDTQYF. CDR3 coding DNA: TGTGCCAGCAGTGACGGCGGGAGTACAGATACGCAGTATTTT.

A few counts support this clone. The chain couples TRBV9 to TRBJ1-4, with D possibly being TRBD1 (5 bases). The CDR3 covers 14 residues. The V gene lost 4 bases and the J gene lost 4 bases, with 11 bases spanning the gap. CDR1 and CDR2 from the germline V gene are SGDLS and YYNGEE. The CDR3 coding sequence is TGTGCCAGCAGCCGGGGGTGGGATAATGAAAAACTGTTTTTT. This encodes CASSRGWDNEKLFF.

The genes are TRBV29-1 and TRBJ1-4; 9 bases align to TRBD1. V trimming: 7 bases; J trimming: 8 bases; junction bases outside the gene matches: 5. This CDR3 comprises 12 residues. Germline values: CDR1 SQVTM, CDR2 ANQGSEA. In DNA form, the CDR3 reads TGCAGCGCACAGGGGGCCGGGGAAAAACTGTTTTTT. The encoded protein is CSAQGAGEKLFF.

The rearrangement uses TRBV20-1 and TRBJ1-1, with 8 bases aligning to TRBD1. V gave up 6 bases and J gave up 10 bases; unmatched junction bases: 7. Per germline, CDR1 DFQATT and CDR2 SNEGSKA (reference sequence). This CDR3 has 11 residues. CDR3 amino acids: CSAPRQGSAFF. CDR3 DNA: TGCAGTGCGCCCCGACAGGGGTCAGCTTTCTTT.

V and J are TRBV19 and TRBJ1-1; D remains unclear. The CDR3 contains 15 residues. The germline V gene encodes CDR1 LNHDA and CDR2 SQIVND (reference sequence). V was clipped by 3 bases and J by 1 base, with 12 bases between them. The CDR3 nucleotides are TGTGCCAGTAGTATGATGGCGGAGGGGAACACTGAAGCTTTCTTT. Its protein is CASSMMAEGNTEAFF.

This clone was detected only a few times. V gene TRBV6-5 combines with J gene TRBJ1-1; D unresolved. The CDR3 is made up of 11 amino acids. Germline V gives CDR1 MNHEY, CDR2 SVGAGI. Trimming took off 2 bases at V and 7 bases at J, with 5 bases between the two ends. Written as DNA, the CDR3 is TGTGCCAGCAGTTACGGGTTTGAAGCTTTCTTT. Its protein is CASSYGFEAFF.

The chain carries TRBV7-2 and TRBJ1-1; D is perhaps TRBD1 (6 bases). This CDR3 has 14 amino acids. Trimming left V 5 bases short and J 3 bases short, with 13 bases between. The germline V gene encodes CDR1 SGHTA and CDR2 FQGNSA. This CDR3 is CASSARQDHTEAFF. Written as DNA, the CDR3 is TGTGCCAGCAGCGCCAGACAGGACCACACTGAAGCTTTCTTT.

The V call is TRBV19, the J call TRBJ1-6, with D unresolved. Germline CDR1 and CDR2: LNHDA and SQIVND (reference sequence). The CDR3 is made up of 14 amino acids. V was clipped by 3 bases and J by 3 bases, with 6 bases between them. The chain's CDR3 is CASSIAGYNSPLHF. CDR3 sequence (DNA): TGTGCCAGTAGTATTGCAGGCTATAATTCACCCCTCCACTTT.

The chain employs TRBV2 and TRBJ2-5, with 7 bases fitting TRBD1. CDR3 size: 15 residues. Germline CDR1 and CDR2: SNHLY and FYNNEI. Unmatched junction bases numbered 8, after V lost 6 bases and J lost 1 base. DNA of the CDR3: TGTGCCAGCAGGGGACAGTCTACCCCCCAAGAGACCCAGTACTTC. Translation: CASRGQSTPQETQYF.

This chain joins TRBV6-5 and TRBJ2-2; unclear D gene. The CDR3 runs to 14 residues. Trimming removed 5 bases at V and 3 bases at J, with 10 bases between. Germline values: CDR1 MNHEY, CDR2 SVGAGI. The CDR3 loop reads CASSPPRDTGELFF. The CDR3 DNA is TGTGCCAGCAGTCCCCCTCGGGACACCGGGGAGCTGTTTTTT.

This chain connects TRBV15 to TRBJ2-1; 13 bases fit TRBD2. Germline CDR1 is LNHNV and CDR2 is YYDKDF (reference sequence). The CDR3 runs to 16 residues. V dropped 2 bases and J dropped 9; count of bases not matched to a gene: 7. CDR3 residues: CATSRSGLAGRGEQFF. In DNA, the CDR3 is TGTGCCACCAGCAGATCGGGACTAGCGGGAAGAGGTGAGCAGTTCTTC.

This chain uses TRBV2 with TRBJ2-1, with 10 bases matching TRBD2. CDR3 length: 15 residues. CDR1 and CDR2 (germline): SNHLY, FYNNEI. Unmatched junction bases numbered 8, after V lost 5 bases and J lost 7 bases. CDR3 DNA sequence: TGTGCCAGCAGTCGGACTAGCGGTGTTGGTAATGAGCAGTTCTTC. Residues: CASSRTSGVGNEQFF.

The chain employs TRBV2 and TRBJ2-7; 12 nucleotides line up with TRBD1. The CDR3 runs to 14 residues. Trimming removed 6 bases from V and 4 bases from J; junction bases left unmatched: 4. Germline values: CDR1 SNHLY, CDR2 FYNNEI. The CDR3 loop reads CASSRDRGLYEQYF. The DNA for the CDR3 is TGTGCCAGCAGCAGGGACAGGGGGCTGTACGAGCAGTACTTC.

This clone showed up many times. The V and J genes are TRBV7-2 and TRBJ2-7, with D tentatively TRBD1 (6 bases). Germline V gene data show CDR1 as SGHTA and CDR2 as FQGNSA. V was clipped by 5 bases and J by 3 bases, with 14 bases between them. The CDR3 loop spans 14 amino acids. The CDR3 sequence: CASSPYRQVYEQYF. The CDR3 coding sequence is TGTGCCAGCAGCCCCTACCGACAGGTCTACGAGCAGTACTTC.